The 17 T cell receptor beta chains given below trace back to one sample, sequenced in a study of T-cell memory formation after mild COVID-19 (dated by TCRdb to the early 2020s). To prepare the library, 5' RACE was applied. Sequenced using an Illumina NovaSeq 6000. TCRdb trimmed public reads at Q25 via fastp, called clones via MiXCR and kept in-frame beta chains. Every distinct CDR3 protein forms one entry, paired with its most common genes and DNA. For this sample the table gives 250,000 or so distinct CDR3 sequences, of which over 15% were detected only once. The ten largest make up roughly 24% of the sample. Sequenced material: PBMCs or a T cell subset sorted from them (not recorded which). The receptor source for this set is a young man who had mild COVID-19 (a few samples of this study predate the infection). The sample titles of this study are shuffled in the database, so cell type and time point are left out; the donor was told from shared clones.

The chain combines TRBV27 with TRBJ1-1, with D hard to call. CDR1 and CDR2 (germline): MNHEY, SMNVEV (reference sequence). This CDR3 is built from 16 residues. Trimming took off 0 bases at V and 1 base at J, with 12 bases between the two ends. Here the CDR3 DNA reads TGTGCCAGCAGTTTATCAGACCCGATCCCGAACACTGAAGCTTTCTTT. This gives the protein CASSLSDPIPNTEAFF.

This chain joins TRBV4-2 and TRBJ2-7; the D gene is possibly TRBD1 (6 bases). CDR3 length equals 14 residues. The ends were cut back, 0 bases at V and 5 bases at J, with 11 bases in the middle. From germline, CDR1 is LGHNA and CDR2 YNFKEQ. The CDR3 is CASSQEPRGDEQYF. Written as DNA, the CDR3 is TGTGCCAGCAGCCAAGAGCCCAGGGGAGACGAGCAGTACTTC.

This chain joins TRBV7-2 and TRBJ2-3; TRBD1 agrees at 9 bases. Germline V gene data show CDR1 as SGHTA and CDR2 as FQGNSA. V shed 2 bases, J shed 2 bases, and the junction held 8 bases outside the gene matches. This CDR3 has 17 amino acids. CDR3 sequence (DNA): TGTGCCAGCAGCTTACGCGCCGGGACAGGGTCCACAGATACGCAGTATTTT. Amino acid sequence: CASSLRAGTGSTDTQYF.

Ten or more counts support this clonotype. The chain combines TRBV15 with TRBJ2-7; either TRBD1 or TRBD2 may fit D (5 bases each). Per the germline V gene, CDR1 is LNHNV and CDR2 is YYDKDF (reference sequence). This CDR3 contains 13 residues. V dropped 2 bases and J dropped 6 bases, with 11 bases sitting between them. The CDR3 DNA reads TGTGCCACCAGCAGACAGGGACGGGGCGAGCAGTACGTC. Protein product: CATSRQGRGEQYV.

J is TRBJ2-6 and V is TRBV7-8, with a weak D call TRBD1 (5 bases). The germline V gene encodes CDR1 SGHVS and CDR2 FQNEAQ. The V end was cut by 1 base, the J end by 5 bases, with 9 bases between. This CDR3 is 15 amino acids long. CDR3 sequence: CASSLVMDRANVLTF. Written as DNA, the CDR3 is TGTGCCAGCAGCTTAGTTATGGACAGGGCCAACGTCCTGACTTTC.

In its sample, this clonotype was seen many times. CDR3 protein: CASSLGTAPGYEQYV. DNA for the CDR3: TGTGCCAGCAGCCTAGGGACTGCCCCGGGCTACGAGCAGTACGTC. The genes are TRBV14 and TRBJ2-7, with a possible D match to TRBD2 (6 bases). V shed 4 bases and J shed 3 bases, with 16 bases lying between them. Germline CDR1 is SGHDN and CDR2 is FVKESK. The CDR3 has 15 amino acids.

This clonotype appeared a single time. For the CDR3, the DNA is TGCGCCAGCAGCCAAGTTGACAGGGGGAAAGCGGCAGATACGCAGTATTTT. Its protein is CASSQVDRGKAADTQYF. The V and J genes are TRBV4-1 and TRBJ2-3; 9 positions match TRBD1. This CDR3 comprises 17 residues. Germline lookup yields CDR1 MGHRA and CDR2 YSYEKL. V was clipped by 1 base and J by 4 bases; unmatched bases: 9.

The CDR3 region has the DNA TGTGCCAGCACCGCCGGGCTAGCGGGGCTTCAGTCAGAGACCCAGTACTTC. It yields the protein CASTAGLAGLQSETQYF. The gene calls are TRBV7-9 and TRBJ2-5; 9 bases agree with TRBD2. Germline V CDR1 and CDR2: SEHNR, FQNEAQ (reference sequence). V was pared by 7 bases and J by 4 bases, with 16 bases of the junction left unmatched. The CDR3 covers 17 residues.

In its sample, this clonotype was seen many times. This chain joins TRBV5-1 and TRBJ2-3; D ambiguous. This CDR3 region has 15 residues. With 1 base removed from V and 5 bases from J, the gap between germline ends came to 14 bases. Germline CDR1 reads SGHRS; CDR2 reads YFSETQ. The CDR3 coding sequence is TGCGCCAGCAGCTTGAACCCCAGGTTCAAAGATACGCAGTATTTT. It yields the protein CASSLNPRFKDTQYF.

This clonotype was detected many times. V usage is TRBV29-1 and J usage is TRBJ1-2, with 8 bases matching TRBD1. Losses at the gene ends were 0 bases for V and 4 bases for J; bases not matched to a gene: 7. This CDR3 is built from 15 residues. CDR1 and CDR2 (germline): SQVTM, ANQGSEA. CDR3 residues: CSVEDLTGESYGYTF. CDR3 nucleotide sequence: TGCAGCGTTGAAGATCTGACAGGGGAGAGCTATGGCTACACCTTC.

This clonotype occurred a few times. The chain uses TRBV9 and TRBJ2-7, with D perhaps assigned TRBD1 or TRBD2 (5 bases each). CDR3 length equals 13 residues. The V end lost 0 bases, the J end lost 12 bases, and 16 bases lay between the germline ends. Germline V gene lookup returns CDR1 SGDLS and CDR2 YYNGEE. CDR3 bases: TGTGCCAGCAGCGTAGATGAGGGGATCTCCTCGTACGTC. It codes for CASSVDEGISSYV.

The chain joins TRBV5-1 to TRBJ2-4; a possible D gene is TRBD1 (5 bases). CDR1 SGHRS and CDR2 YFSETQ come from the germline V gene. The CDR3 is 13 amino acids. Trimming removed 4 bases from V and 9 bases from J, with 14 bases in between. The CDR3 DNA follows: TGCGCCAGCAGCCCGGCGGCGCAGGGCATTCAGTACTTC. Translation: CASSPAAQGIQYF.

The gene calls are TRBV19 and TRBJ1-5; unclear D gene. Deletions cut 6 bases from V and 3 bases from J, with 9 bases between. There are 13 residues in the CDR3. Per the germline V gene, CDR1 is LNHDA and CDR2 is SQIVND (reference sequence). This chain's CDR3 is CASSQGINQPQHF. DNA for the CDR3: TGTGCCAGTAGCCAAGGGATCAATCAGCCCCAGCATTTT.

The sample holds a few counts of this clonotype. The chain couples TRBV6-2 or TRBV6-3 to TRBJ2-5, with a weak D call TRBD1 (5 bases). Germline V gives CDR1 MNHEY, CDR2 SVGEGT. V lost 6 bases to trimming and J lost 5 bases, with 13 bases between them. This CDR3 spans 13 amino acids. CDR3 nucleotides: TGTGCCAGCAGCCTCAGGGATTGGGAGACCCAGTACTTC. Its translation: CASSLRDWETQYF.

The J gene is TRBJ1-4, the V gene TRBV28; the D is unclear. In germline, CDR1 is MDHEN, CDR2 SYDVKM. This CDR3 has 14 amino acids. With 3 bases removed from V and 4 bases from J, the gap between germline ends came to 9 bases. The CDR3 reads CASSLEKRNEKLFF. The CDR3 DNA follows: TGTGCCAGCAGTTTGGAGAAGCGTAATGAAAAACTGTTTTTT.

This clonotype was detected only a few times. The genes are TRBV7-9 and TRBJ1-6; D is unresolved. The germline gives CDR1 SEHNR, CDR2 FQNEAQ (reference sequence). Trimming cost V 3 bases and J 7 bases, with 4 bases left between them. The CDR3 contains 12 residues. CDR3 protein: CASSFSNSPLHF. As DNA, the CDR3 is TGTGCCAGCAGCTTCTCGAATTCACCCCTCCACTTT.

This clonotype was detected a few times. The rearrangement uses TRBV28 and TRBJ1-1; 7 bases are a match to TRBD1. Germline loops: CDR1 MDHEN, CDR2 SYDVKM. J lost 3 bases, V lost 4 bases, and 8 bases had no gene match. The CDR3 runs 15 residues. The CDR3 spells CASSSPPDRYTEAFF. CDR3 bases: TGTGCCAGCAGTTCCCCCCCGGACAGGTACACTGAAGCTTTCTTT.